This passage covers 2 T cell receptor beta chains from one sample sequenced in a study of blood T cells in healthy people across ages. The use of a sample-barcoded 5' primer and a J-beta primer mix characterized a second PCR of roughly 6 to 12 cycles. In TCRdb, the 5' RACE reads were re-called with MiXCR into one record per CDR3 protein. The data contain 1.5 million to 2 million distinct CDR3 sequences, about 49% of them singletons. Sequenced input: blood. The receptors come from a woman between 40 and 55 years old in good health.

This chain connects TRBV29-1 to TRBJ2-3; D may be TRBD1 or TRBD2 (6 bases each). CDR3 length: 14 residues. The V end lost 5 bases, the J end lost 3 bases, and 15 bases lay between the germline ends. Germline lookup yields CDR1 SQVTM and CDR2 ANQGSEA. The CDR3 coding sequence is TGCAGCGTTAGCTGGGGGGCGAGGACAGATACGCAGTATTTT. The encoded protein is CSVSWGARTDTQYF.

This sequence joins TRBV20-1 and TRBJ2-3; 7 nucleotides line up with TRBD2. Per germline, CDR1 DFQATT and CDR2 SNEGSKA (reference sequence). The CDR3 is 14 amino acids. V was pared by 6 bases and J by 1 base, with 7 bases of the junction left unmatched. The CDR3 sequence is CSAGGWRGTDTQYF. CDR3 sequence (DNA): TGCAGTGCGGGAGGGTGGCGAGGCACAGATACGCAGTATTTT.